This entry concerns a single T cell receptor beta chain. Its antigen is not identified. Only in-frame clones appear in the TCRdb table, and some are missing; sequencing was by immunoSEQ multiplex PCR. The data show 70,000 or so clones, around 76% seen once. The sample originates from a study of radiation and T cells in renal cell carcinoma. As for the study in general: Nephrectomy followed 15 Gy stereotactic body radiation by 4 weeks.

Study findings and constraints: In blood, top tumor clones expanded by 2 weeks, shrinking by 4.

There are 13 residues in the CDR3. The V and J ends lost 1 base and 4 bases respectively, with 6 bases between them. CDR1 LGHNA and CDR2 YSLEER come from the germline V gene. Time point of the sample: blood 2 weeks post-SBRT. Sample treatment: 15 Gy SBRT to primary tumor, nephrectomy 4 weeks later. Radiation-treated patients gave blood at baseline, week 2 and week 4. This renal cell carcinoma was of the clear cell type. This clonotype was obtained from a man aged 55 to 70 with renal cell carcinoma. The specimen comprised blood, sampled from a patient whose treatment included radiotherapy and nephrectomy. The chain uses TRBV4-3 and TRBJ2-3; no reliable D call. The chain's CDR3 is CASSQGPADTQYF. The CDR3 coding sequence is TGCGCCAGCAGCCAAGGCCCAGCAGATACGCAGTATTTT.